A selection of T cell receptor beta chains follows, all from one sample in a study of T cells in tuberculosis. Some clones are missing from TCRdb's copy, which holds only in-frame ones; the method was immunoSEQ multiplex PCR. The sample carries tens of thousands of clones, 70% to 90% recorded once. This specimen was PBMCs, taken at tuberculosis diagnosis. The receptors were sampled from an adult with tuberculosis. CDR3s include the opening cysteine and the closing phenylalanine or tryptophan. The D gene is left open where the match is weak. The size of a clone is reported for some rows only, either as once, few or many, or as a class for expanded clones.

j_call clone_size v_call d_call cdr3_length cdr3_nt cdr3_aa
TRBJ2-3 NA TRBV2 TRBD1 14 TGTGCCAGCACTAGGGACAGGGGAACAGATACGCAGTATTTT CASTRDRGTDTQYF
TRBJ2-7 NA TRBV4-1 NA 15 TGCGCCAGCAGCCACACGTCAAACCCGAGCTACGAGCAGTACTTC CASSHTSNPSYEQYF
TRBJ2-2 once TRBV6-6 NA 15 TGTGCCAGCAATTCAGGGACAATTCTAACCGGGGAGCTGTTTTTT CASNSGTILTGELFF
TRBJ1-2 NA TRBV18 NA 15 TGTGCCAGCTCACCAGATTCGGCAGCGAACTATGGCTACACCTTC CASSPDSAANYGYTF
TRBJ2-2 NA TRBV7-6 NA 14 TGTGCCAGCAGCCCAACGACAGCCTCGGGGGAGCTGTTTTTT CASSPTTASGELFF
TRBJ2-1 NA TRBV10-3 TRBD2 15 TGTGCCGTCGCCCCTAGCGGGGGAATCTACAATGAGCAGTTCTTC CAVAPSGGIYNEQFF
TRBJ1-1 few TRBV2 NA 12 TGTGCCAGCAATTACCTAAACACTGAAGCTTTCTTT CASNYLNTEAFF
TRBJ1-2 NA TRBV6-1 TRBD1 13 TGTGCCAGCAGGGACAGGGGGGTTCGTGGCTACACCTTC CASRDRGVRGYTF
TRBJ2-3 NA TRBV7-9 NA 16 TGTGCCAGCAGCCTAGGGGGGCCACAGGGGACAGATACGCAGTATTTT CASSLGGPQGTDTQYF
TRBJ2-3 NA TRBV7-2 TRBD2 18 TGTGCCAGCAGCTCGCGGAGGGGACTAGCGGTCGCGACAGATACGCAGTATTTT CASSSRRGLAVATDTQYF
TRBJ1-5 NA TRBV7-2 TRBD1 15 TGTGCCAGCAGCTTAGAACAGGGGTTCAATCAGCCCCAGCATTTT CASSLEQGFNQPQHF
TRBJ2-7 once TRBV2 TRBD2 15 TGTGCCAGCATGTATCTGCTAGCGGACCCCTACGAGCAGTACTTC CASMYLLADPYEQYF
TRBJ2-7 NA TRBV19 NA 14 TGTGCCAGTACCGCGGGACCCCCTGTCAACGAGCAGTACTTC CASTAGPPVNEQYF
TRBJ1-1 NA TRBV4-2 NA 16 TGTGCCAGCAGCCAAGGAAGGGCAGGGTTGAGCACTGAAGCTTTCTTT CASSQGRAGLSTEAFF
TRBJ2-1 NA TRBV4-1 NA 15 TGCGCCAGCAGCCTCCGGGGGAGCTCCTACAATGAGCAGTTCTTC CASSLRGSSYNEQFF
TRBJ2-1 NA TRBV9 NA 16 TGTGCCAGCAGCGTAGGGGTGGGGAGTTCTTACAATGAGCAGTTCTTC CASSVGVGSSYNEQFF
TRBJ2-1 NA TRBV5-4 TRBD1 16 TGTGCCAGCAGCTTGTTGGGACAGGGGAGGGGACTGGAGCAGTTCTTC CASSLLGQGRGLEQFF
TRBJ2-7 NA TRBV5-6 TRBD2 16 TGTGCCAGCAGCGGGGGACTAGCGGGCATTCCGGACGAGCAGTACTTC CASSGGLAGIPDEQYF
TRBJ1-4 NA TRBV5-8 TRBD1 15 TGTGCCAGCAGCCTGATGACAGGGGGGGGTGAAAAACTGTTTTTT CASSLMTGGGEKLFF
TRBJ2-2 NA TRBV6-1 TRBD1 17 TGTGCCAGCAGTGAATGGTGGGCAGGGGGGAACACCGGGGAGCTGTTTTTT CASSEWWAGGNTGELFF
TRBJ2-7 NA TRBV29-1 TRBD1 12 TGCAGCGTTGGACAGGGCCCTGGGGAGCAGTACTTC CSVGQGPGEQYF
TRBJ2-3 few TRBV4-1 NA 15 TGCGCCAGCAGCCCTAGCGACGCTAGCACAGATACGCAGTATTTT CASSPSDASTDTQYF
TRBJ2-3 NA TRBV7-8 TRBD2 16 TGTGCCAGCAGCTTAGTGTCTAGCGGGAGCACAGATACGCAGTATTTT CASSLVSSGSTDTQYF
TRBJ2-7 few TRBV6-1 NA 12 TGTGCCAGCAGCGGACAATTCTACGAGCAGTACTTC CASSGQFYEQYF
TRBJ1-2 NA TRBV4-1 TRBD1 13 TGCGCCAGCAGCGACAGGGTTGATCATGGCTACACCTTC CASSDRVDHGYTF
TRBJ2-7 NA TRBV29-1 TRBD1 13 TGCAGCGTTGAACGACAGGGCTCCTACGAGCAGTACTTC CSVERQGSYEQYF
TRBJ2-2 NA TRBV27 NA 15 TGTGCCAGCAGTTTATCTGCAGGAGGAGGCGGGGAGCTGTTTTTT CASSLSAGGGGELFF
TRBJ2-5 NA TRBV4-1 NA 17 TGCGCCAGCAGCCAAGAGGGGTCAGGGGCCCCACAAGAGACCCAGTACTTC CASSQEGSGAPQETQYF
TRBJ2-3 NA TRBV5-1 TRBD2 16 TGCGCCAGCAGCCGACGACTAGCGGGACACCCAGATACGCAGTATTTT CASSRRLAGHPDTQYF
TRBJ2-1 NA TRBV9 NA 16 TGTGCCAGCAGCGCGGTAGGAGGCGTTCCCTACAATGAGCAGTTCTTC CASSAVGGVPYNEQFF
TRBJ2-7 NA TRBV5-1 NA 13 TGCGCCAGCAGCTTGAAGGTTAGCGGCGAGCAGTACTTC CASSLKVSGEQYF
TRBJ1-3 NA TRBV6-5 NA 15 TGTGCCAGCAGTTTGACAGTTTACTCTGGAAACACCATATATTTT CASSLTVYSGNTIYF
TRBJ2-2 NA TRBV5-1 TRBD2 17 TGCGCCAGCAGTCCTCCCAAAACTAGCGGGGTGACCGGGGAGCTGTTTTTT CASSPPKTSGVTGELFF
TRBJ2-1 NA TRBV6-1 NA 12 TGTGCCAGCATCGAAGGGAGGAATGAGCAGTTCTTC CASIEGRNEQFF
TRBJ1-2 NA TRBV5-6 NA 13 TGTGCCAGCAGCGCGGGACTCGAGAGTGGCTACACCTTC CASSAGLESGYTF
TRBJ1-5 few TRBV7-2 NA 13 TGTGCCAGCAGCGCAGAGAGGATCTTTCCCCAGCATTTT CASSAERIFPQHF
TRBJ1-1 NA TRBV5-6 NA 14 TGTGCCAGCAGCTTGGACATGGTTGCCACTGAAGCTTTCTTT CASSLDMVATEAFF
TRBJ1-2 once TRBV5-1 NA 16 TGCGCCAGCAGAAATGGGGCGGCGGGGGCCTTCCATGGCTACACCTTC CASRNGAAGAFHGYTF
TRBJ1-6 NA TRBV5-8 NA 13 TGTGCCAGCAGCTTGGTCGGAGTTTCACCCCTCCACTTT CASSLVGVSPLHF
TRBJ1-2 NA TRBV28 NA 12 TGTGCCAGCAAGACTTCGGGCTATGGCTACACCTTC CASKTSGYGYTF
TRBJ2-3 NA TRBV30 TRBD2 13 TGTGCCTCCCGGGGGGGCGGCACAGATACGCAGTATTTT CASRGGGTDTQYF
TRBJ1-6 NA TRBV6-1 NA 13 TGTGCCAGCAGGGTCGGGACAAACTCACCCCTCCACTTT CASRVGTNSPLHF
TRBJ1-2 few TRBV7-2 NA 15 TGTGCCAGCAGCTACGACCGGGACACAAACTATGGCTACACCTTC CASSYDRDTNYGYTF